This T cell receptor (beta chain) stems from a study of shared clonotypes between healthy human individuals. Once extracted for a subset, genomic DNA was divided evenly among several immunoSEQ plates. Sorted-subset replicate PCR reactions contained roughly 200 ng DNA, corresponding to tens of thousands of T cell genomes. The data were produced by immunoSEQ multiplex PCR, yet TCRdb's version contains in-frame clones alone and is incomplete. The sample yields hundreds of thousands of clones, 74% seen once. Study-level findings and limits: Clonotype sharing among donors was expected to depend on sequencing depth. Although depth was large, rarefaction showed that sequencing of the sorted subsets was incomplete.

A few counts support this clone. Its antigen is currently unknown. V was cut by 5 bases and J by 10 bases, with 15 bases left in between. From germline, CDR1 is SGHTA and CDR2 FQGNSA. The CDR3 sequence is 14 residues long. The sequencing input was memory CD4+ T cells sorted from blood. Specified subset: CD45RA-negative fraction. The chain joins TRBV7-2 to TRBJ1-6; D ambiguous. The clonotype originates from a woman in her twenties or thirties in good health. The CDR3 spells CASSLLRVGSPLHF. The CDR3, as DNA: TGTGCCAGCAGCCTCCTTCGGGTCGGCTCACCCCTCCACTTT.